These 3 T cell receptor beta chains were all obtained from the same sample, sequenced in a study of blood T cells in healthy people across ages (dated by TCRdb to between 2015 and 2017). Libraries were prepared through 5' RACE. Sequencing instrument: Illumina HiSeq 2500. A second PCR of roughly 7 to 11 cycles was run with a J-beta primer mix and a sample-barcoded 5' primer. The public reads were reanalyzed by TCRdb: fastp trimming at Q25, MiXCR alignment, in-frame beta chains only. Every distinct CDR3 protein forms one entry, paired with its most common genes and DNA. This sample lists about 1.4 million distinct CDR3 sequences; roughly 64% were detected once. Together, the top ten hold over 6.5% of the sample. What was sequenced was blood. These TCRs come from a man younger than 35 in good health.

V is TRBV5-1 and J is TRBJ1-3; TRBD1 might be the D (6 bases). The CDR3 has 17 residues. V was cut by 0 bases and J by 0 bases, with 13 bases left in between. Germline assignment: CDR1 SGHRS and CDR2 YFSETQ. CDR3 region: CASSLEPTGTSGNTIYF. As DNA, the CDR3 is TGCGCCAGCAGCTTGGAACCTACAGGGACCTCTGGAAACACCATATATTTT.

The chain links TRBV13 to TRBJ1-2, with a possible D match to TRBD1 (6 bases). Trimming took off 1 base at V and 4 bases at J, with 16 bases between the two ends. The germline V gene encodes CDR1 PRHDT and CDR2 FYEKMQ (reference sequence). This CDR3 is 16 amino acids long. In DNA form, the CDR3 reads TGTGCCAGCAGCTTAGAGGAGACAGGACACCCCTATGGCTACACCTTC. Protein sequence: CASSLEETGHPYGYTF.

This chain's CDR3 is CSARGNTGGGETQYF. CDR3 in DNA: TGCAGTGCTAGAGGCAATACAGGGGGAGGAGAGACCCAGTACTTC. The rearrangement joins TRBV20-1 to TRBJ2-5; 8 bases are a match to TRBD1. The junction had 8 bases not matched to a gene; V was cut back by 1 base and J by 4 bases. The CDR3 has 15 amino acids. CDR1 is DFQATT and CDR2 is SNEGSKA in the germline V gene (reference sequence).